The following is a T cell receptor (beta chain) sequence with its context. The antigen is unknown. This sample was included in a study of beta chain features in type 1 diabetes. General study points: For Type 1 diabetes patients, all four CD4+ subsets carried TCRB CDR3s that were moderately but significantly shorter.

The entirety of the isolated RNA underwent reverse transcription, so expressed TCRB transcripts were sequenced. Produced via immunoSEQ multiplex PCR; TCRdb's table is partial and in-frame only. The profile shows fewer than 450,000 clones, roughly 14% of them singletons. Material for sequencing was naive CD4+ T cells from blood. The TCR sequence derives from a woman aged 18-29 years with type 1 diabetes.

The CDR3 loop is CASSLGLARQETQYF. The DNA of the CDR3 is TGTGCCAGCAGCTTGGGACTAGCTCGCCAAGAGACCCAGTACTTC. The V gene is TRBV7-2, the J gene TRBJ2-5; TRBD2 agrees at 9 bases. CDR1 and CDR2 (germline): SGHTA, FQGNSA. V gave up 3 bases and J gave up 1 base; unmatched junction bases: 3. This CDR3 spans 15 amino acids.